These 28 T cell receptor beta chains came from one sample sequenced in a study of identical twins. TCRdb independently ran MiXCR on the 5' RACE reads; one entry per CDR3 protein. Of about 690,000 distinct CDR3 sequences in the sample, approximately 6.1% were seen once. Sequencing was carried out using naive T cells sorted from blood. These receptors all stem from a man aged 18 to 30 in good health.

This clonotype was counted at least ten times. The chain uses TRBV7-2 and TRBJ2-1; D uncertain. Trimming shortened V by 1 base and J by 9 bases, and 7 bases separated the two germline ends. Per the germline V gene, CDR1 is SGHTA and CDR2 is FQGNSA. The length of the CDR3 is 12 residues. CDR3 in DNA: TGTGCCAGCAGCTTAGATCTAGGTGAGCAGTTCTTC. It codes for CASSLDLGEQFF.

The chain combines TRBV20-1 with TRBJ2-7, with 8 bases matching TRBD1. This CDR3 contains 13 residues. V trimming: 6 bases; J trimming: 7 bases; junction bases outside the gene matches: 11. The germline V gene encodes CDR1 DFQATT and CDR2 SNEGSKA (reference sequence). CDR3 sequence reads: CSASGTGVGEQYF. The CDR3 DNA reads TGCAGTGCGTCCGGGACAGGAGTCGGGGAGCAGTACTTC.

The chain combines TRBV7-8 with TRBJ2-7, with D possibly matching TRBD1 (6 bases). This CDR3 contains 14 residues. Germline CDR1 is SGHVS and CDR2 is FQNEAQ. CDR3 DNA sequence: TGTGCCAGCAGCTTAGGGTCAGGGGCCAGCAACCTTCACGTC. Encoded protein: CASSLGSGASNLHV.

A few counts support this clonotype. J is TRBJ1-1 and V is TRBV7-6, with D possibly TRBD1 on 5 matching bases. The CDR3 extends over 15 amino acids. Germline V gene data show CDR1 as SGHVS and CDR2 as FNYEAQ. Trimming took off 5 bases at V and 2 bases at J, with 15 bases between the two ends. CDR3 protein: CASSGLRTRNTEAFF. CDR3 bases: TGTGCCAGCAGCGGGCTTCGGACACGCAACACTGAAGCTTTCTTT.

This clonotype has ten or more counts. The gene calls are TRBV6-1 and TRBJ1-5, with 9 bases identical to TRBD1. Germline V gives CDR1 MNHNS, CDR2 SASEGT. This CDR3 is built from 16 residues. J was trimmed by 3 bases and V by 6 bases; bases with no gene match: 9. The DNA for the CDR3 is TGTGCCAGCAGGGCACTAACAGGGGGCGACAATCAGCCCCAGCATTTT. It encodes CASRALTGGDNQPQHF.

The CDR3 spells CASSPGQQGYNEQFF. The CDR3 region has the DNA TGCGCCAGCAGCCCGGGACAGCAAGGCTACAATGAGCAGTTCTTC. V usage is TRBV5-1 and J usage is TRBJ2-1, with 7 bases aligning to TRBD1. CDR1 and CDR2 (germline): SGHRS, YFSETQ. The CDR3 spans 15 residues. Germline trimming cut 4 bases from V and 3 bases from J; bases unmatched to any gene: 7.

In this sample, this clonotype turned up many times. The chain uses TRBV27 and TRBJ2-5; D may match TRBD1 or TRBD2 (6 bases each). Deletions cut 6 bases from V and 2 bases from J, with 10 bases between. CDR3 length equals 13 residues. Germline assignment: CDR1 MNHEY and CDR2 SMNVEV (reference sequence). Here the CDR3 DNA reads TGTGCCAGCAGCGAAGGGGGGCAAGAGACCCAGTACTTC. Translating it yields CASSEGGQETQYF.

This clonotype has ten or more counts. The genes are TRBV10-3 and TRBJ1-1, with TRBD1 matching over 7 bases. After removal of 0 bases from V and 4 bases from J, the junction contained 5 bases not matched to a gene. The CDR3 totals 15 residues. Germline V CDR1 and CDR2: ENHRY, SYGVKD. CDR3 sequence: CAISESQGQITEAFF. The DNA for the CDR3 is TGTGCCATCAGTGAGTCTCAGGGACAGATCACTGAAGCTTTCTTT.

This clonotype has a count of ten or more. The rearrangement joins TRBV12-3 or TRBV12-4 to TRBJ2-1; a weak D match, TRBD2 (6 bases). The V gene lost 9 bases and the J gene lost 5 bases, with 14 bases spanning the gap. The length of the CDR3 is 13 residues. The CDR3 spells CASFGGPHNEQFF. The DNA of the CDR3 is TGTGCCAGTTTCGGAGGGCCCCACAATGAGCAGTTCTTC.

This clonotype was observed at least ten times. The chain carries TRBV20-1 and TRBJ2-3; a weak D match, TRBD2 (5 bases). This CDR3 comprises 13 residues. Deletions cut 7 bases from V and 0 bases from J, with 11 bases between. Germline-derived CDR1 and CDR2 are DFQATT and SNEGSKA (reference sequence). For the CDR3, the DNA is TGCAGTGTGCGGGTTCCTAGCACAGATACGCAGTATTTT. Protein sequence: CSVRVPSTDTQYF.

Turning to this clonotype: This may arise from a read error, as a much more abundant clone is one base away. The rearrangement links TRBV5-1 to TRBJ2-7; possible D gene TRBD1, 5 bases. The CDR3 spans 13 residues. From germline, CDR1 is SGHRS and CDR2 YFSETQ. Between the trimmed V and J ends, which lost 3 bases and 4 bases, there was a span of 11 bases. For the CDR3, the DNA is TGCGCCAGCAGCTCAGACAGTGGGTACGAGCAGTACGTC. This encodes CASSSDSGYEQYV.

This clonotype was counted at least ten times. The CDR3 loop reads CASSVGTSGNTGELFF. CDR3 DNA: TGTGCCAGCAGCGTAGGGACTAGCGGAAACACCGGGGAGCTGTTTTTT. The V and J genes are TRBV9 and TRBJ2-2; 10 bases line up with TRBD2. Trimming cost V 0 bases and J 2 bases; bases outside gene matches: 1. Looked up from germline, CDR1 is SGDLS and CDR2 is YYNGEE. The CDR3 runs 16 residues.

This clonotype was observed at least ten times. This chain connects TRBV6-2 or TRBV6-3 to TRBJ2-7; the D gene could be TRBD1 or TRBD2 (5 bases each). Trimming stripped 5 bases from V and 5 bases from J, with 16 bases between. Germline CDR1 is MNHEY and CDR2 is SVGEGT. CDR3 size: 14 residues. The CDR3 sequence is CASSLLLGDHEQYF. For the CDR3, the DNA is TGTGCCAGCAGTCTCCTTTTAGGGGACCACGAGCAGTACTTC.

This clonotype showed up many times. The V and J genes are TRBV6-5 and TRBJ1-1; D not certain. Germline V gene data show CDR1 as MNHEY and CDR2 as SVGAGI. There are 11 residues in the CDR3. Trimming took off 5 bases at V and 8 bases at J, with 9 bases between the two ends. This CDR3 is CASSPGQEAFF. Here the CDR3 DNA reads TGTGCCAGCAGTCCTGGCCAGGAAGCTTTCTTT.

V usage is TRBV5-6 and J usage is TRBJ2-5; perhaps TRBD2 as D (6 bases). Germline V gene data show CDR1 as SGHDT and CDR2 as YYEEEE. The V end lost 2 bases, the J end lost 4 bases, and 15 bases lay between the germline ends. The CDR3 is made up of 15 amino acids. CDR3 sequence: CASSLISGLGETQYF. The CDR3 DNA sequence: TGTGCCAGCAGCTTAATTAGCGGTCTTGGAGAGACCCAGTACTTC.

As for this clonotype: Possible read error: a much larger clone is one base away. V and J are TRBV24-1 and TRBJ1-5, with D tentatively TRBD1 (5 bases). Germline V gene sequence: CDR1 KGHDR, CDR2 SFDVKD. The CDR3 runs to 14 residues. Here the CDR3 reads CATSDFRVGQPLHF. The CDR3 DNA is TGTGCCACCAGTGATTTCAGGGTAGGCCAGCCCCTGCATTTT.

This clonotype was seen only a few times. V usage is TRBV5-1 and J usage is TRBJ2-7, with D perhaps assigned TRBD1 or TRBD2 (5 bases each). Trimming cost V 3 bases and J 3 bases, with 10 bases left between them. The germline V gene encodes CDR1 SGHRS and CDR2 YFSETQ. The CDR3 spans 13 residues. The CDR3 coding sequence is TGCGCCAGCAGCTCCGGGACCTACTACGAGCAGTACTTC. Translating it yields CASSSGTYYEQYF.

This clonotype occurred a few times. The rearrangement joins TRBV7-7 to TRBJ2-5; D gene ambiguous. The CDR3 covers 12 residues. From germline, CDR1 is SSHAT and CDR2 FNYEAQ (reference sequence). V gave up 6 bases and J gave up 9 bases, with 14 bases separating them. This CDR3 reads CASSPGPPAQYF. CDR3 DNA: TGTGCCAGCAGTCCTGGGCCTCCGGCCCAGTACTTC. The variable domain in full, with the rest retrieved from reference TRBV7-7 and TRBJ2-5, is GAGVSQSPRYKVTKRGQDVTLRCDPISSHATLYWYQQALGQGPEFLTYFNYEAQPDKSGLPSDRFSAERPEGSISTLTIQRTEQRDSAMYRCASSPGPPAQYFGPGTRLLVL.

This clonotype turned up a few times. The chain employs TRBV7-2 and TRBJ1-5; TRBD1 might be the D (5 bases). The CDR3 length is 14 residues. Trimming cost V 3 bases and J 5 bases, with 11 bases left between them. The germline V gene encodes CDR1 SGHTA and CDR2 FQGNSA. CDR3 DNA sequence: TGTGCCAGCAGCTTTGACAGCATCGATCAGCCCCAGCATTTT. Its translation is CASSFDSIDQPQHF.

The chain links TRBV2 to TRBJ2-1, with TRBD1 matching 7 bases. Germline CDR1 is SNHLY and CDR2 is FYNNEI. The CDR3 has 12 residues. V shed 7 bases and J 6 bases; nucleotides not matched to a gene: 3. The chain's CDR3 is CASTNRGNEQFF. Written as DNA, the CDR3 is TGTGCCAGCACTAACAGGGGCAATGAGCAGTTCTTC.

This clonotype was seen repeatedly, ten times or more. The genes are TRBV11-2 and TRBJ2-1; TRBD2 matches at 13 bases. The CDR3 totals 14 residues. The junction had 7 bases not matched to a gene; V was cut back by 1 base and J by 16 bases. Germline V gives CDR1 SGHAT, CDR2 FQNNGV. The CDR3 region has the DNA TGTGCCAGCAGCTTAGCTACTAGCGGGAGGGGCGCCTTCTTC. Protein product: CASSLATSGRGAFF.

V and J are TRBV11-2 and TRBJ1-2, with TRBD1 matching over 7 bases. CDR3 size: 13 residues. Germline V lookup: CDR1 SGHAT, CDR2 FQNNGV. V was clipped by 5 bases and J by 8 bases; unmatched bases: 8. CDR3: CASSPNRGRGYTF. CDR3 DNA sequence: TGTGCCAGCAGCCCTAACAGGGGTCGAGGCTACACCTTC.

This clonotype has at least ten counts. V is TRBV5-6 and J is TRBJ2-3; D unresolved. Trimming pared 3 bases from V and 7 bases from J, leaving 12 bases between. The germline gives CDR1 SGHDT, CDR2 YYEEEE. The CDR3 length is 13 residues. CDR3 in amino acids: CASSSSRAYTQYF. The CDR3 DNA sequence: TGTGCCAGCAGCTCCTCCCGGGCATATACGCAGTATTTT.

This chain joins TRBV6-2 or TRBV6-3 and TRBJ2-4; maybe TRBD2 (5 bases). Between the trimmed V and J ends, which lost 6 bases and 0 bases, there was a span of 15 bases. The CDR3 sequence is 16 residues long. Germline CDR1 MNHEY, CDR2 SVGEGT. The CDR3 DNA follows: TGTGCCAGCAGCCAAGATGGACTGGGAGCCAAAAACATTCAGTACTTC. Residues: CASSQDGLGAKNIQYF.

The genes are TRBV24-1 and TRBJ2-6; D is unclear. CDR1 and CDR2 (germline): KGHDR, SFDVKD. V lost 4 bases, J lost 0 bases, and 12 bases lay in between. The CDR3 consists of 17 residues. CDR3 sequence reads: CATSDPRALSGANVLTF. As DNA, the CDR3 is TGTGCCACCAGTGACCCCCGGGCCCTCTCTGGGGCCAACGTCCTGACTTTC.

The rearrangement uses TRBV6-2 or TRBV6-3 and TRBJ2-2; D uncertain. CDR1 is MNHEY and CDR2 is SVGEGT in the germline V gene. The V and J ends lost 8 bases and 4 bases respectively, with 11 bases between them. The CDR3 covers 13 residues. CDR3 residues: CASSEVVTGELFF. The CDR3 nucleotides read TGTGCCAGCTCAGAGGTGGTCACCGGGGAGCTGTTTTTT.

Regarding this clonotype: The final CDR3 position lacks the conserved phenylalanine or tryptophan, pointing to a likely read error. The CDR3, as DNA: TGTGCCAGCAGCTTAGTAGGGGTCTTCAACTATGGCTACACCTCC. This encodes CASSLVGVFNYGYTS. The chain links TRBV7-9 to TRBJ1-2; TRBD1 is a possible D gene (5 bases). CDR3 length: 15 residues. Germline V gene lookup returns CDR1 SEHNR and CDR2 FQNEAQ (reference sequence). The V end lost 1 base, the J end lost 2 bases, and 11 bases lay between the germline ends.

Ten or more counts support this clonotype. This chain's CDR3 is CASSLTGLITDTQYF. In DNA, the CDR3 is TGTGCCAGCAGTTTAACGGGACTTATCACAGATACGCAGTATTTT. The chain employs TRBV27 and TRBJ2-3; tentative D call: TRBD2 (6 bases). V was cut by 2 bases and J by 2 bases, with 11 bases left in between. This CDR3 has 15 residues. CDR1 and CDR2 from the germline V gene are MNHEY and SMNVEV (reference sequence).